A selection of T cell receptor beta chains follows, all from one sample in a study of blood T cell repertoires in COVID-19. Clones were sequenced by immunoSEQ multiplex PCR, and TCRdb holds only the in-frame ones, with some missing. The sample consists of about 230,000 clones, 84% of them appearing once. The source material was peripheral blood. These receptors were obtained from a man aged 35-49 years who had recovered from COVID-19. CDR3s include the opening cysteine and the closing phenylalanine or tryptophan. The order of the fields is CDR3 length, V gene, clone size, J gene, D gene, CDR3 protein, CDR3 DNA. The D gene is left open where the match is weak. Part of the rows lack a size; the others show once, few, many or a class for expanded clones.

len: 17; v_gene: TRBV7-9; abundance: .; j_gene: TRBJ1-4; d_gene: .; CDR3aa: CASSPTGGSTTNEKLFF; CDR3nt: TGTGCCAGCAGCCCAACGGGTGGGAGTACAACTAATGAAAAACTGTTTTTT
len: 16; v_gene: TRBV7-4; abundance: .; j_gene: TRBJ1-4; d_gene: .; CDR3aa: CASSLAKGTRYEKLFF; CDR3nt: TGTGCCAGCAGCTTAGCCAAAGGGACAAGGTATGAAAAACTGTTTTTT
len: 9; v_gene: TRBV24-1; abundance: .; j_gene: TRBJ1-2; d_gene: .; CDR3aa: CARPYGYTF; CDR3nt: TGTGCCAGGCCCTATGGCTACACCTTC
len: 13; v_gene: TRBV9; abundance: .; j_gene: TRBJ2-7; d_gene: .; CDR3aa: CASSVVEGYEQYF; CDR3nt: TGTGCCAGCAGCGTAGTTGAGGGATACGAGCAGTACTTC
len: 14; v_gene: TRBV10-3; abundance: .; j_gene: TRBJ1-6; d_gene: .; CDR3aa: CAISDARGDSPLHF; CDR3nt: TGTGCCATCAGTGATGCTAGGGGCGATTCACCCCTCCACTTT
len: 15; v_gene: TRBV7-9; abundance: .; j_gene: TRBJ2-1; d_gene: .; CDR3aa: CASSHYGGGGNEQFF; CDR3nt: TGTGCCAGCAGCCACTACGGGGGTGGAGGCAATGAGCAGTTCTTC
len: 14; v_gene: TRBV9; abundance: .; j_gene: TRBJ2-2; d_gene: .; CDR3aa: CASSVDGRLGELFF; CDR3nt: TGTGCCAGCAGCGTAGATGGGAGGCTCGGGGAGCTGTTTTTT
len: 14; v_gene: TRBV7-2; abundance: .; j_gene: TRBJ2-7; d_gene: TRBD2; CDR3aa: CASSFLNPSGEQYF; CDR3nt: TGTGCCAGCAGCTTCCTTAACCCTAGCGGAGAGCAGTACTTC
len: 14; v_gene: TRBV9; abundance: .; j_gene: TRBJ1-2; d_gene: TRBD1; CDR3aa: CASSGGAGGYGYTF; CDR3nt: TGTGCCAGCAGCGGTGGGGCAGGGGGCTATGGCTACACCTTC
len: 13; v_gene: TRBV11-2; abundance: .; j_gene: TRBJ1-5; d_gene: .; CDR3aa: CASSSSVAQPQHF; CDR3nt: TGTGCCAGCAGCTCCTCGGTAGCCCAGCCCCAGCATTTT
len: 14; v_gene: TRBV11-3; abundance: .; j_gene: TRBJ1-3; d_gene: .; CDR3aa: CASSLLSEGNTIYF; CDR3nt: TGTGCCAGCAGCTTACTTAGCGAAGGAAACACCATATATTTT
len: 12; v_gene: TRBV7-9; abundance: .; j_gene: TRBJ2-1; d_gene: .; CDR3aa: CASSLTDLEQFF; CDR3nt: TGTGCCAGCAGCTTGACAGACTTAGAGCAGTTCTTC
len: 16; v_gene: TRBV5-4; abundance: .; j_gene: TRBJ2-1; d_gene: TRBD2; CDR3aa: CASSPGDYDRANEQFF; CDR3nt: TGTGCCAGCAGCCCGGGGGACTACGATCGTGCGAATGAGCAGTTCTTC
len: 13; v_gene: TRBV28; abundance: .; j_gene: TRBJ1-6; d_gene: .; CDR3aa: CASSTPGVPPLHF; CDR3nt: TGTGCCAGCAGTACCCCCGGGGTTCCACCCCTCCACTTT
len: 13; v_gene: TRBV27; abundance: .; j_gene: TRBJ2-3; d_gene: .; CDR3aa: CASGNAGSDTQYF; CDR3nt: TGTGCCAGCGGAAATGCGGGGTCAGATACGCAGTATTTT
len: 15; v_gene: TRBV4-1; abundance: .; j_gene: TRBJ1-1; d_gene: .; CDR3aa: CASRHQGRRDTEAFF; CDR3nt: TGCGCCAGCAGACACCAAGGGCGCAGGGACACTGAAGCTTTCTTT
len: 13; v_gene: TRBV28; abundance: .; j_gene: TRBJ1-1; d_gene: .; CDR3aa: CASSLAGYTEAFF; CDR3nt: TGTGCCAGCAGTTTGGCGGGGTACACTGAAGCTTTCTTT
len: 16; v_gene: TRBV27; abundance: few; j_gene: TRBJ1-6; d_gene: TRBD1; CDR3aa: CASSLQRDRDNSPLHF; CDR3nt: TGTGCCAGCAGTTTACAACGGGACAGAGATAATTCACCCCTCCACTTT
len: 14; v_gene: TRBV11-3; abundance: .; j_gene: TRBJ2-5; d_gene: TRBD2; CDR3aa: CASSLGGGQETQYF; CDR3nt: TGTGCCAGCAGCTTAGGCGGGGGTCAAGAGACCCAGTACTTC
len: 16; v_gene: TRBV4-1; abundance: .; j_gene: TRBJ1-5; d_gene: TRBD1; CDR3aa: CASSPRTGAVNQPQHF; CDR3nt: TGCGCCAGCAGCCCCCGGACAGGGGCGGTCAATCAGCCCCAGCATTTT
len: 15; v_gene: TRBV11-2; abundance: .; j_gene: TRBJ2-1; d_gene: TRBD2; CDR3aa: CASILTSGNYNEQFF; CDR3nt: TGTGCCAGCATCCTGACTAGCGGGAACTACAATGAGCAGTTCTTC
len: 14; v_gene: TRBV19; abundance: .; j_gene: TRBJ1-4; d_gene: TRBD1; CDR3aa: CASSRDRVDEKLFF; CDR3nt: TGTGCCAGTAGTAGGGACAGGGTGGATGAAAAACTGTTTTTT
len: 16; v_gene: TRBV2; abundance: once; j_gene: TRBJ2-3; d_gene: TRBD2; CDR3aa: CASAGTSGTSTDTQYF; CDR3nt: TGTGCCAGCGCCGGGACTAGCGGAACTAGCACAGATACGCAGTATTTT
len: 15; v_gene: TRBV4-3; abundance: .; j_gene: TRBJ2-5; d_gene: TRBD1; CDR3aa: CASSQDRAMKETQYF; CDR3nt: TGCGCCAGCAGCCAGGACAGGGCGATGAAAGAGACCCAGTACTTC
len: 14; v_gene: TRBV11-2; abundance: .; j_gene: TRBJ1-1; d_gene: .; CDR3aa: CASSLQGWNTEAFF; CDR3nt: TGTGCCAGCAGCTTGCAGGGTTGGAACACTGAAGCTTTCTTT
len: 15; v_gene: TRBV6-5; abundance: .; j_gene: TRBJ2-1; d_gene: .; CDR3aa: CASSPSTNSYNEQFF; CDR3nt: TGTGCCAGCAGTCCCAGTACCAACTCCTACAATGAGCAGTTCTTC
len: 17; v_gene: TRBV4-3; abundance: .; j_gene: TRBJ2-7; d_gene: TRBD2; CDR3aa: CASSQDVASGISYEQYF; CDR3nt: TGCGCCAGCAGCCAAGATGTGGCTAGCGGGATCTCCTACGAGCAGTACTTC
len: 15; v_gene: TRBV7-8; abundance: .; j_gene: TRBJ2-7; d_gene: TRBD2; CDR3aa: CASSSLAGVGYEQYF; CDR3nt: TGTGCCAGCAGCTCCCTAGCGGGGGTAGGGTACGAGCAGTACTTC
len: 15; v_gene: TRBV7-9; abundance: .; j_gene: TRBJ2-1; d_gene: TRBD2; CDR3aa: CASSYSGTASSEQFF; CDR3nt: TGTGCCAGCAGTTATAGCGGGACGGCCTCCTCCGAGCAGTTCTTC
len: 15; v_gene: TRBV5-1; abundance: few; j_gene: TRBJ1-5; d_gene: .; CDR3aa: CASSPKAGFNQPQHF; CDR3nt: TGCGCCAGCAGCCCAAAAGCGGGATTCAATCAGCCCCAGCATTTT
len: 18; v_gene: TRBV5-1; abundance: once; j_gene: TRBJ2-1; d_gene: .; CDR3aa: CASSSLPWDKLLPNEQFF; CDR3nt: TGCGCCAGCAGCTCGCTACCCTGGGACAAACTACTACCGAATGAGCAGTTCTTC
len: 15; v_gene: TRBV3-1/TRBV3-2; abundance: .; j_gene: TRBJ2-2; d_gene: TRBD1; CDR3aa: CASRLGTGDTGELFF; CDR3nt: TGTGCCAGCAGGCTTGGGACAGGGGACACCGGGGAGCTGTTTTTT
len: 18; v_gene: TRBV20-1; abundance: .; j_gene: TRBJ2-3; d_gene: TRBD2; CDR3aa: CSASAGVGRAFLTDTQYF; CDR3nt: TGCAGTGCTAGTGCAGGTGTCGGGAGGGCCTTTTTGACAGATACGCAGTATTTT
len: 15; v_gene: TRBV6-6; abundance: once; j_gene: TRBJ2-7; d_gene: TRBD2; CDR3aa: CASRPSGGGAYEQYF; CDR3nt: TGTGCCAGCAGGCCCTCGGGCGGGGGGGCCTACGAGCAGTACTTC
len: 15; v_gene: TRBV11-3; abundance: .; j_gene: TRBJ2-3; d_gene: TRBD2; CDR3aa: CASSFLAGGTDTQYF; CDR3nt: TGTGCCAGCAGCTTCCTAGCGGGGGGCACAGATACGCAGTATTTT
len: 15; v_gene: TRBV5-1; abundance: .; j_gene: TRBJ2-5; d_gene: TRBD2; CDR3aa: CASSLVPGGQETQYF; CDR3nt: TGCGCCAGCAGCTTGGTTCCGGGGGGGCAAGAGACCCAGTACTTC
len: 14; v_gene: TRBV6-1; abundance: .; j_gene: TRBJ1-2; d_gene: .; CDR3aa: CASSDPQANYGYTF; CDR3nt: TGTGCCAGCAGTGATCCTCAGGCTAACTATGGCTACACCTTC